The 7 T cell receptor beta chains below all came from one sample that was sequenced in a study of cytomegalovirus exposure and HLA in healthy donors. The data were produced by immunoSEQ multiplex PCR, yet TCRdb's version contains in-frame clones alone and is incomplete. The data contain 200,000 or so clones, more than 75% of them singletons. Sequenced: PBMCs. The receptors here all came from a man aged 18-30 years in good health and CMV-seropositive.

The CDR3 is CASSLRLAGGNEQFF. CDR3 in DNA: TGTGCCAGCAGTTTAAGGCTAGCGGGCGGGAATGAGCAGTTCTTC. The chain couples TRBV28 to TRBJ2-1; 8 bases line up with TRBD2. The CDR3 runs to 15 residues. With 2 bases clipped from V and 7 bases from J, the junction kept 7 bases outside the gene matches. Germline loops: CDR1 MDHEN, CDR2 SYDVKM.

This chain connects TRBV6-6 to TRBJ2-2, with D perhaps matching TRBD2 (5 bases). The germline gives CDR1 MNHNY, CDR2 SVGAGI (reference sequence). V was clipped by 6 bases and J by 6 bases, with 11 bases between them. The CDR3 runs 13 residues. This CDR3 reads CASSLGVSGELFF. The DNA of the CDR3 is TGTGCCAGCAGCCTCGGGGTGTCCGGGGAGCTGTTTTTT.

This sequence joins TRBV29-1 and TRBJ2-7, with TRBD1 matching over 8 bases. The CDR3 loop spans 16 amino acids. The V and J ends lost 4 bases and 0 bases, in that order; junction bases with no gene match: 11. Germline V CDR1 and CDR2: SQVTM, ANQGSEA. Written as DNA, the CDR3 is TGCAGCGTTGGCGGCAGGGGGCGGCTTACCTCCTACGAGCAGTACTTC. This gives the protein CSVGGRGRLTSYEQYF.

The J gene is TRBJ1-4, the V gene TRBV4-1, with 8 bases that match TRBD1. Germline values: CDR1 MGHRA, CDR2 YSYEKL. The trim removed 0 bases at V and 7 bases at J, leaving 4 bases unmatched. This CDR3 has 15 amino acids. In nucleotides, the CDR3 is TGCGCCAGCAGCCAAGATACAGGGGGTGGTGAAAAACTGTTTTTT. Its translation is CASSQDTGGGEKLFF.

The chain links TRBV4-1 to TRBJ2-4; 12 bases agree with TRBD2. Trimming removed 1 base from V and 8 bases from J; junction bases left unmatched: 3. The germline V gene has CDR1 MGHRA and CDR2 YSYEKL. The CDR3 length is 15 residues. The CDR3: CASSQATSGSYIQYF. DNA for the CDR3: TGCGCCAGCAGCCAAGCGACTAGCGGGAGTTACATTCAGTACTTC.

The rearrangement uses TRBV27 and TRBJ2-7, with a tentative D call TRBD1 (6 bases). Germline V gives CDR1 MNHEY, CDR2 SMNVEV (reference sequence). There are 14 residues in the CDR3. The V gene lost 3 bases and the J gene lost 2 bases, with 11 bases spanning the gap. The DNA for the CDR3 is TGTGCCAGCAGTTTTTCCGGGGACACCTACGAGCAGTACTTC. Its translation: CASSFSGDTYEQYF.

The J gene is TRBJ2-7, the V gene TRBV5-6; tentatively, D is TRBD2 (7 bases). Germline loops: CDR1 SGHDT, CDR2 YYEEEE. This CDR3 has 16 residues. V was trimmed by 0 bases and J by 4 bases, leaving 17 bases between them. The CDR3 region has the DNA TGTGCCAGCAGCTTGGGGGGGAGGGGGAATAGTTACGAGCAGTACTTC. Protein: CASSLGGRGNSYEQYF.